Presented here are 3 T cell receptor beta chains from one specimen sequenced in a study of shared clonotypes between healthy human individuals. Profiling relied on immunoSEQ multiplex PCR, and the TCRdb table lists in-frame clones only, not all of them. Found here are around 690,000 clones, 80% to 95% of them singletons; the top ten hold approximately 35%. Sequencing was done on a sample of memory CD8+ T cells from PBMCs. The subset denotes: CD45RO+ cells pooled with CCR7-negative TemRA cells. Receptor source: a man younger than 35 in good health. Some clones in this sample may be carry-over from other donors' samples.

The CDR3 nucleotides read TGTGCCAGCAGACCTTCCGACTATTCGGCGCAGTTCTTC. Translation: CASRPSDYSAQFF. The chain recombines TRBV5-5 with TRBJ2-1, with D possibly matching TRBD2 (5 bases). This CDR3 contains 13 residues. CDR1 is SGHKS and CDR2 is YYEKEE in the germline V gene (reference sequence). V was cut by 5 bases and J by 12 bases, with 18 bases left in between.

The chain uses TRBV6-1 and TRBJ1-5, with TRBD1 as a possible D gene (5 bases). The germline V gene encodes CDR1 MNHNS and CDR2 SASEGT. There are 15 residues in the CDR3. The V end lost 1 base, the J end lost 3 bases, and 10 bases lay between the germline ends. CDR3 residues: CASSEGWGYNQPQHF. In DNA, the CDR3 is TGTGCCAGCAGTGAAGGATGGGGGTACAATCAGCCCCAGCATTTT.

The chain carries TRBV11-2 and TRBJ1-1; D is perhaps TRBD1 (6 bases). The CDR3 extends over 16 amino acids. Deletions cut 3 bases from V and 2 bases from J, with 16 bases between. CDR1 and CDR2 from the germline V gene are SGHAT and FQNNGV. In DNA form, the CDR3 reads TGTGCCAGCAGCTTGAGGCCGGGACACACCAACACTGAAGCTTTCTTT. Amino acid sequence: CASSLRPGHTNTEAFF.